The present T cell receptor (beta chain) was sequenced within a study of early T cells in non-severe SARS-CoV-2 infection. This CDR3 spans 12 amino acids. The junction had 6 bases not matched to a gene; V was cut back by 7 bases and J by 9 bases. CDR1 and CDR2 from the germline V gene are SNHLY and FYNNEI. TCRdb ran MiXCR on the 5' RACE reads and lists one entry per CDR3 protein. The sample gives approximately 97,000 distinct CDR3 sequences, around 13% of which show up once; 6% to 7.5% is in the top ten. Sequenced: whole blood. This chain uses TRBV2 with TRBJ2-1; TRBD2 aligns across 7 bases. The sequence derives from an adult who was a healthcare worker with PCR-confirmed SARS-CoV-2 infection or an uninfected control (not recorded which). The CDR3 loop is CASTREWTEQFF. The CDR3 DNA follows: TGTGCCAGCACGCGGGAGTGGACTGAGCAGTTCTTC.